This is a list of T cell receptor beta chains from one sample in a study of cytomegalovirus exposure and HLA in healthy donors. The repertoire was sequenced with immunoSEQ multiplex PCR; TCRdb's copy has only in-frame clones and lacks some. The table lists more than 95,000 clones, 9.5% to 13% of them singletons. The sequencing sample was made of PBMCs. The source of these receptors is a man aged 35 to 55 in good health and CMV-seropositive. CDR3s include the opening cysteine and the closing phenylalanine or tryptophan. D genes are given only for firm matches. Not all rows give a size; the values are once, few, many and, for expanded clones, a class.

d_gene,j_gene,abundance,v_gene,CDR3aa,CDR3nt
TRBD1,TRBJ1-2,few,TRBV5-1,CASSLEQSGQKYGYTF,TGCGCCAGCAGCTTGGAACAGTCGGGACAGAAATATGGCTACACCTTC
TRBD1,TRBJ1-1,-,TRBV7-2,CASSEDREMVAFF,TGTGCCAGCAGCGAAGACAGGGAGATGGTAGCTTTCTTT
TRBD1,TRBJ1-1,few,TRBV6-6,CASSYAGTGDKAFF,TGTGCCAGCAGTTACGCCGGGACAGGGGACAAAGCTTTCTTT
-,TRBJ2-2,few,TRBV16,CASSRQSRSNTGELFF,TGTGCCAGCAGCCGACAGTCCAGGTCCAACACCGGGGAGCTGTTTTTT
TRBD2,TRBJ2-5,-,TRBV28,CASREGLAGSWQYF,TGTGCCAGCAGGGAAGGGCTAGCGGGGTCCTGGCAGTACTTC
-,TRBJ1-4,few,TRBV19,CASSINTDRIEKLFF,TGTGCCAGTAGTATTAATACAGACAGGATTGAAAAACTGTTTTTT
-,TRBJ2-1,-,TRBV9,CASSVVGSFHEQFF,TGTGCCAGCAGCGTAGTCGGGAGTTTCCATGAGCAGTTCTTC
TRBD2,TRBJ2-1,few,TRBV6-5,CASFPREAPYNEQFF,TGTGCCAGCTTTCCCCGGGAGGCTCCCTACAATGAGCAGTTCTTC
-,TRBJ2-7,few,TRBV2,CASSSTGLIINEQYF,TGTGCCAGCAGCTCCACAGGGCTCATAATCAACGAGCAGTACTTC
-,TRBJ1-5,-,TRBV2,CASSRNIQGWRNQPQHF,TGTGCCAGCAGTCGAAATATACAGGGTTGGCGCAATCAGCCCCAGCATTTT
TRBD2,TRBJ2-1,few,TRBV7-6,CASSGLAGRSYNEQFF,TGTGCCAGCAGCGGCCTAGCGGGTCGCTCCTACAATGAGCAGTTCTTC
TRBD2,TRBJ2-2,-,TRBV29-1,CSVDRLAARQWDTGELFF,TGCAGCGTTGATCGGCTAGCGGCGAGACAGTGGGACACCGGGGAGCTGTTTTTT
TRBD2,TRBJ2-3,few,TRBV7-3,CASRREGGPMADTQYF,TGTGCCAGCAGAAGGGAGGGAGGGCCTATGGCAGATACGCAGTATTTT
-,TRBJ2-7,-,TRBV2,CASSEALLDPYF,TGTGCCAGCAGTGAAGCGCTTCTAGACCCGTACTTC
-,TRBJ2-2,-,TRBV15,CATSRARDLIGELFF,TGTGCCACCAGCAGAGCTCGGGATTTGATCGGGGAGCTGTTTTTT
-,TRBJ2-4,-,TRBV4-1,CASSQGQTVAKNIQYF,TGCGCCAGCAGCCAAGGACAGACAGTAGCCAAAAACATTCAGTACTTC
TRBD2,TRBJ2-1,few,TRBV27,CASTLAGVGYNEQFF,TGTGCCAGCACTCTCGCGGGGGTAGGATACAATGAGCAGTTCTTC
-,TRBJ1-3,few,TRBV6-1,CASSESGPVSGNTIYF,TGTGCCAGCAGTGAATCAGGGCCGGTTTCTGGAAACACCATATATTTT
TRBD1,TRBJ1-2,few,TRBV25-1,CASSGPTPGQGFFF,TGTGCCAGCAGTGGACCCACACCGGGACAGGGGTTCTTCTTC
-,TRBJ2-3,few,TRBV7-9,CASSLGRGREMYTDTQYF,TGTGCCAGCAGCTTAGGCCGGGGTAGAGAGATGTACACAGATACGCAGTATTTT
-,TRBJ2-7,few,TRBV6-1,CAINLAFAPTYEQYF,TGTGCCATCAACCTTGCGTTCGCTCCTACCTACGAGCAGTACTTC
-,TRBJ2-7,-,TRBV6-5,CASSLPGGYEQYF,TGTGCCAGCAGCCTACCCGGCGGGTACGAGCAGTACTTC
TRBD1,TRBJ2-7,few,TRBV27,CASSLSPTGNYEQYF,TGTGCCAGCAGTTTATCACCGACAGGGAATTACGAGCAGTACTTC
-,TRBJ2-6,many,TRBV4-1,CASSLRGSGANVLTF,TGCGCCAGCAGCCTAAGAGGCTCTGGGGCCAACGTCCTGACTTTC
-,TRBJ2-5,few,TRBV5-1,CASTIAYQETQYF,TGCGCCAGCACCATCGCGTACCAAGAGACCCAGTACTTC
-,TRBJ1-2,-,TRBV28,CATREVYGYTF,TGTGCAACCAGGGAGGTCTATGGCTACACCTTC
-,TRBJ1-5,few,TRBV2,CASSDDTRGNQPQHF,TGTGCCAGCAGTGATGACACCAGGGGCAATCAGCCCCAGCATTTT
TRBD2,TRBJ2-2,-,TRBV9,CASSVGLAGENTGELFF,TGTGCCAGCAGCGTGGGACTAGCGGGAGAGAACACCGGGGAGCTGTTTTTT
TRBD2,TRBJ2-3,-,TRBV30,CAWASGRHTDTQYF,TGTGCCTGGGCTAGCGGGAGACACACAGATACGCAGTATTTT
-,TRBJ2-5,few,TRBV5-1,CASSAWLRDQETQYF,TGCGCCAGCAGCGCCTGGTTGAGGGATCAAGAGACCCAGTACTTC
-,TRBJ2-6,few,TRBV30,CAWSVRTWSGANVLTF,TGTGCCTGGAGTGTCCGGACATGGTCTGGGGCCAACGTCCTGACTTTC
TRBD2,TRBJ2-5,-,TRBV28,CASSLWASGIQETQYF,TGTGCCAGCAGTTTATGGGCTAGCGGGATTCAAGAGACCCAGTACTTC
TRBD1,TRBJ1-5,-,TRBV28,CASNEGTVNQPQHF,TGTGCCAGCAACGAGGGGACAGTCAATCAGCCCCAGCATTTT
-,TRBJ2-7,few,TRBV6-5,CASSYSSEAYEQYF,TGTGCCAGCAGTTACTCCAGCGAGGCCTACGAGCAGTACTTC
TRBD2,TRBJ2-1,few,TRBV10-3,CAISESESGRVNEQFF,TGTGCCATCAGTGAGTCGGAGAGCGGGAGGGTCAATGAGCAGTTCTTC
-,TRBJ2-5,few,TRBV15,CATSRGHGPQETQYF,TGTGCCACCAGCAGAGGCCATGGGCCCCAAGAGACCCAGTACTTC
TRBD1,TRBJ2-2,-,TRBV12-5,CASGTIVYSGTGLISGELFF,TGTGCTAGTGGCACGATTGTATATTCCGGGACAGGGTTAATTTCCGGGGAGCTGTTTTTT
-,TRBJ2-7,few,TRBV30,CAWGRGIYEQYF,TGTGCCTGGGGCAGGGGCATCTACGAGCAGTACTTC
-,TRBJ1-1,-,TRBV7-8,CASRAGLNTEAFF,TGTGCCTCTCGAGCGGGGCTTAACACTGAAGCTTTCTTT
-,TRBJ1-1,few,TRBV19,CAISGYTEAFF,TGTGCCATATCGGGGTACACTGAAGCTTTCTTT
-,TRBJ2-7,few,TRBV5-4,CASSLAGAGYEQYF,TGTGCCAGCAGCTTGGCGGGTGCTGGCTACGAGCAGTACTTC
TRBD1,TRBJ2-1,-,TRBV5-1,CASSLNHAGGEREQFF,TGCGCCAGCAGCCTTAACCATGCAGGGGGTGAACGTGAGCAGTTCTTC
-,TRBJ1-2,-,TRBV5-4,CASSLLSRANYGYTF,TGTGCCAGCAGCTTGTTAAGCCGAGCTAACTATGGCTACACCTTC
-,TRBJ2-2,few,TRBV5-8,CASSYTGLGTGELFF,TGTGCCAGCAGCTATACAGGGTTAGGCACCGGGGAGCTGTTTTTT
TRBD2,TRBJ2-7,few,TRBV19,CASSIRGLAGLEQYF,TGTGCCAGTAGTATTAGAGGACTAGCGGGACTCGAGCAGTACTTC
TRBD2,TRBJ2-7,-,TRBV6-5,CASSYLSGNASYEQYF,TGTGCCAGCAGTTACCTTAGCGGGAATGCTTCCTACGAGCAGTACTTC
-,TRBJ2-7,-,TRBV27,CASSLSPGAPWGEQYF,TGTGCCAGCAGTTTGTCCCCGGGAGCCCCCTGGGGCGAGCAGTACTTC
TRBD2,TRBJ2-5,few,TRBV6-5,CATRLGLAVETQYF,TGTGCCACCAGATTGGGACTAGCGGTCGAGACCCAGTACTTC
-,TRBJ1-3,few,TRBV13,CASSPYLGSLSGNTIYF,TGTGCCAGCAGCCCGTATCTGGGCAGCCTCTCTGGAAACACCATATATTTT
TRBD1,TRBJ1-5,-,TRBV2,CASSGDRNNQPQHF,TGTGCCAGCAGCGGGGACAGGAATAATCAGCCCCAGCATTTT
-,TRBJ1-1,-,TRBV7-3,CASRLTPDSEAFF,TGTGCCAGCAGACTCACCCCGGACAGCGAAGCTTTCTTT
TRBD2,TRBJ2-5,-,TRBV28,CASSPPGGWETQYF,TGTGCCAGCAGTCCCCCCGGGGGGTGGGAGACCCAGTACTTC
-,TRBJ1-5,few,TRBV25-1,CASSEGLQPQHF,TGTGCCAGCAGTGAGGGGCTTCAGCCCCAGCATTTT
-,TRBJ1-1,few,TRBV7-6,CASSLASGIAEAFF,TGTGCCAGCAGCTTAGCTTCAGGGATCGCTGAAGCTTTCTTT
-,TRBJ1-1,-,TRBV5-5,CASSFRRMNTEAFF,TGTGCCAGCAGCTTCCGGCGGATGAACACTGAAGCTTTCTTT
-,TRBJ2-3,-,TRBV29-1,CSVSVPVDTQYF,TGCAGCGTCTCCGTCCCTGTAGATACGCAGTATTTT
TRBD2,TRBJ2-7,-,TRBV27,CASSQTRDYLAYEQYF,TGTGCCAGCAGCCAAACCCGGGACTACCTAGCCTACGAGCAGTACTTC
TRBD2,TRBJ2-3,-,TRBV28,CASSDLAGFTDTQYF,TGTGCCAGCAGCGATCTAGCGGGGTTCACAGATACGCAGTATTTT